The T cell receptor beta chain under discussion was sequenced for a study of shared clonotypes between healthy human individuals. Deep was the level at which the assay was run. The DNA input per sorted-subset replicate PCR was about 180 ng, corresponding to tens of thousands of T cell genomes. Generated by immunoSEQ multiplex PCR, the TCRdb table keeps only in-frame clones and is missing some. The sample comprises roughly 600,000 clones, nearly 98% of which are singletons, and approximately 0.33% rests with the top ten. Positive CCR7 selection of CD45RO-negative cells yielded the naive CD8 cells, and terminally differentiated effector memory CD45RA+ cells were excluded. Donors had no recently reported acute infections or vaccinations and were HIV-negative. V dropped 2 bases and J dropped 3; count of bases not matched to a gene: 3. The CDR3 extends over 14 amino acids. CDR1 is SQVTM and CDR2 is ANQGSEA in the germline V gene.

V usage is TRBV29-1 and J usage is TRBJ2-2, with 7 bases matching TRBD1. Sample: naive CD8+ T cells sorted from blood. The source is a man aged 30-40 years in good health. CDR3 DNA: TGCAGCGTTGAAAGGGGGCGGTACACCGGGGAGCTGTTTTTT. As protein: CSVERGRYTGELFF.